This T cell receptor (beta chain) is from a study of blood T cell repertoires in COVID-19. Study as a whole: Whether acute or convalescent, the COVID-19 samples came from the United States, Italy and Spain. Sample material is recorded as cDNA or gDNA derived from T cells, B-cell-depleted T cells, or PBMCs.

Under the authors' procedure: Estimates of nucleated cell counts were drawn from the amplification of reference gene primers. Libraries were prepared by immunoSEQ multiplex PCR; TCRdb keeps only in-frame clonotypes and omits some of them. That table gives V, J and clone size, and the DNA gave D and trimming. The data contain 100,000 to 150,000 clones, under 85% of them seen just once; the ten biggest clones take up 9% to 15%. Germline loops: CDR1 LNHDA, CDR2 SQIVND (reference sequence). The CDR3 runs 16 residues. Trimming removed 5 bases from V and 5 bases from J; junction bases left unmatched: 9. The sequenced sample consisted of peripheral blood. This sequence joins TRBV19 and TRBJ2-1; TRBD2 agrees at 10 bases. The clonotype originates from a woman between 55 and 75 years old with acute or convalescent COVID-19. CDR3: CASSLLTSGPHNEQFF. In DNA, the CDR3 is TGTGCCAGTAGTCTCCTGACTAGCGGGCCCCACAATGAGCAGTTCTTC. The variable domain in full, with the rest retrieved from reference TRBV19 and TRBJ2-1, is DGGITQSPKYLFRKEGQNVTLSCEQNLNHDAMYWYRQDPGQGLRLIYYSQIVNDFQKGDIAEGYSVSREKKESFPLTVTSAQKNPTAFYLCASSLLTSGPHNEQFFGPGTRLTVL.